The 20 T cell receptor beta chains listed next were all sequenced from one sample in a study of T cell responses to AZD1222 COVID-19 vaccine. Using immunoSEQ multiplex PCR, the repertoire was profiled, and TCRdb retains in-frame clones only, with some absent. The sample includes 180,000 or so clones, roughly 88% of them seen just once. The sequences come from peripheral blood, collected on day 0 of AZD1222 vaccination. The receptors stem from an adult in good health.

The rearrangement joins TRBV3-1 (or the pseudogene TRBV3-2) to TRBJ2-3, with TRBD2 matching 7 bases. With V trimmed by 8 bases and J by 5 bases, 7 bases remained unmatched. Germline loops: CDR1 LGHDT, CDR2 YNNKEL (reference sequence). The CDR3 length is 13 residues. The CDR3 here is CASGSGAVDTQYF. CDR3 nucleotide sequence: TGTGCCAGCGGCAGCGGGGCCGTAGATACGCAGTATTTT.

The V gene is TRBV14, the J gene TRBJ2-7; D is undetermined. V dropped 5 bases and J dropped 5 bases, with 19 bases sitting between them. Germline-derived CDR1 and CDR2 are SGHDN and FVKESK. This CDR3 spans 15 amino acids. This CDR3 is CASSDDIMGFDEQYF. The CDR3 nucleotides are TGTGCCAGCAGCGATGACATCATGGGCTTCGACGAGCAGTACTTC. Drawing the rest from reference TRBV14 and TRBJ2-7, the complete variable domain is EAGVTQFPSHSVIEKGQTVTLRCDPISGHDNLYWYRRVMGKEIKFLLHFVKESKQDESGMPNNRFLAERTGGTYSTLKVQPAELEDSGVYFCASSDDIMGFDEQYFGPGTRLTVT.

DNA for the CDR3: TGTGCCAGCAGCCAGCCGGGACAGGGCTACGGGGGGGAAAAACTGTTTTTT. It codes for CASSQPGQGYGGEKLFF. This rearrangement joins TRBV14 to TRBJ1-4; 9 bases match TRBD1. The CDR3 is 17 amino acids. Germline trimming cut 3 bases from V and 8 bases from J; bases unmatched to any gene: 13. Germline-derived CDR1 and CDR2 are SGHDN and FVKESK.

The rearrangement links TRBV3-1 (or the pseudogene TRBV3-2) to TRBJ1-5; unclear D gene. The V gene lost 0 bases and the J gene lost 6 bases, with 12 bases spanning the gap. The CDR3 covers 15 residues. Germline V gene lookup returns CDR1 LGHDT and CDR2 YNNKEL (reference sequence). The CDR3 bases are TGTGCCAGCAGCCAAGATTCTTCAGGCGGTCAGCCCCAGCATTTT. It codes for CASSQDSSGGQPQHF.

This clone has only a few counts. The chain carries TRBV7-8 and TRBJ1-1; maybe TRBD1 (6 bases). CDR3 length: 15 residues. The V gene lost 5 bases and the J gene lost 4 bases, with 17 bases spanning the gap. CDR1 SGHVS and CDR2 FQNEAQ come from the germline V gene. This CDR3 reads CASSPRQAGATEAFF. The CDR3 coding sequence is TGTGCCAGCAGCCCTCGACAGGCGGGGGCCACTGAAGCTTTCTTT. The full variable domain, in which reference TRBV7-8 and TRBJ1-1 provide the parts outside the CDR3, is GAGVSQSPRYKVAKRGQDVALRCDPISGHVSLFWYQQALGQGPEFLTYFQNEAQLDKSGLPSDRFFAERPEGSVSTLKIQRTQQEDSAVYLCASSPRQAGATEAFFGQGTRLTVV.

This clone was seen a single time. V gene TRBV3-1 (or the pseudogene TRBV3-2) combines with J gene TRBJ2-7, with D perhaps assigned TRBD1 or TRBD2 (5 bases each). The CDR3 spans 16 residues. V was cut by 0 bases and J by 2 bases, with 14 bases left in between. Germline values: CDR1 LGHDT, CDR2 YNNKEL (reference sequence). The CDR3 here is CASSQEMRGRPYEQYF. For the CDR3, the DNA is TGTGCCAGCAGCCAAGAAATGAGGGGCAGACCCTACGAGCAGTACTTC.

CDR3 protein: CASSEDSYGYTF. The CDR3 region has the DNA TGCGCCAGCAGTGAAGACAGCTATGGCTACACCTTC. V is TRBV10-1 and J is TRBJ1-2; TRBD1 is a possible D gene (5 bases). The CDR3 length is 12 residues. V lost 3 bases to trimming and J lost 4 bases, with 6 bases between them. The V gene's germline CDR1 is WNHNN and CDR2 SYGVQD (reference sequence).

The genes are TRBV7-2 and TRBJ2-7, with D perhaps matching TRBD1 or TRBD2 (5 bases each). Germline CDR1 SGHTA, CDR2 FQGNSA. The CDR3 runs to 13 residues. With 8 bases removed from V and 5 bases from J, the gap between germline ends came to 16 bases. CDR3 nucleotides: TGTGCCAGCGGGACCGGGCCTAAGGACGAGCAGTACTTC. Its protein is CASGTGPKDEQYF.

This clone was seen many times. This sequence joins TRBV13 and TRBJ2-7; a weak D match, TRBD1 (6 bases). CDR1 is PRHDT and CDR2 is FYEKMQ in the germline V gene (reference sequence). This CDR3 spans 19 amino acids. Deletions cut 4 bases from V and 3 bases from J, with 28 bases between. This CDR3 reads CASSWAGRPQGVVGYEQYF. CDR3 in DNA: TGTGCCAGCAGCTGGGCAGGGCGTCCACAGGGAGTGGTAGGCTACGAGCAGTACTTC. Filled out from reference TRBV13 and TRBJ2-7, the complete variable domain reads AAGVIQSPRHLIKEKRETATLKCYPIPRHDTVYWYQQGPGQDPQFLISFYEKMQSDKGSIPDRFSAQQFSDYHSELNMSSLELGDSALYFCASSWAGRPQGVVGYEQYFGPGTRLTVT.

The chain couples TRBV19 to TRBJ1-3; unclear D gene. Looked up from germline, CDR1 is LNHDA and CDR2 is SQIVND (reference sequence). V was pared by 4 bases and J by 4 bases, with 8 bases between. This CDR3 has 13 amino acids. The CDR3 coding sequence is TGTGCCAGTAGTACCCAGAAAGGAAACACCATATATTTT. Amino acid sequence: CASSTQKGNTIYF.

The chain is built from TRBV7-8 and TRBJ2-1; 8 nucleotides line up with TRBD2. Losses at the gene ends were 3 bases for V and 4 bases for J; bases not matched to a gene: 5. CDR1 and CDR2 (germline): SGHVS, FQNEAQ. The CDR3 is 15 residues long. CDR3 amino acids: CASSLVAGRYNEQFF. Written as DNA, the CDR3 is TGTGCCAGCAGCTTGGTAGCGGGGCGATACAATGAGCAGTTCTTC. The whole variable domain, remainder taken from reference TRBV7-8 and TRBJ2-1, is GAGVSQSPRYKVAKRGQDVALRCDPISGHVSLFWYQQALGQGPEFLTYFQNEAQLDKSGLPSDRFFAERPEGSVSTLKIQRTQQEDSAVYLCASSLVAGRYNEQFFGPGTRLTVL.

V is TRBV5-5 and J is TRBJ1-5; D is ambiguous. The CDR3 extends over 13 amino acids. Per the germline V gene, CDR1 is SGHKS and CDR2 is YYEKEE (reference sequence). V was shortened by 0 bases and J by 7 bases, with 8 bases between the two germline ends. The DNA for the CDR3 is TGTGCCAGCAGCTTGGTGGGGAGCCAGCCCCAGCATTTT. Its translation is CASSLVGSQPQHF. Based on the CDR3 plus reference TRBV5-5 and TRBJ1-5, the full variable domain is DAGVTQSPTHLIKTRGQQVTLRCSPISGHKSVSWYQQVLGQGPQFIFQYYEKEERGRGNFPDRFSARQFPNYSSELNVNALLLGDSALYLCASSLVGSQPQHFGDGTRLSIL.

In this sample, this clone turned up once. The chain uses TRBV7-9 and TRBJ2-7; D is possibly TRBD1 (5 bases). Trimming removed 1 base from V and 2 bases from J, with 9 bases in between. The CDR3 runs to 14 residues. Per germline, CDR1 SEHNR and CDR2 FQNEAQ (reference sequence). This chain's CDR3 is CASSLVRGAYEQYF. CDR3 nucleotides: TGTGCCAGCAGCTTAGTTAGGGGCGCCTACGAGCAGTACTTC.

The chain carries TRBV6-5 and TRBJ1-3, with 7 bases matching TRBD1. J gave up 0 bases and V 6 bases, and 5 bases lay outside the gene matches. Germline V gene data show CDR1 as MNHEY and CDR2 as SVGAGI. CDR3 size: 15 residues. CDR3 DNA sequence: TGTGCCAGCAGCTCGACAGGGACCTCTGGAAACACCATATATTTT. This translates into CASSSTGTSGNTIYF.

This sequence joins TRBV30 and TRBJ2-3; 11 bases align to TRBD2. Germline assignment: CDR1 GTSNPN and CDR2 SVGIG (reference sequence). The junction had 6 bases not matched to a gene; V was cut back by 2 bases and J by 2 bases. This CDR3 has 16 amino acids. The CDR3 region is CAWSTLAGGLTDTQYF. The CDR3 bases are TGTGCCTGGAGTACCCTAGCGGGGGGCCTCACAGATACGCAGTATTTT.

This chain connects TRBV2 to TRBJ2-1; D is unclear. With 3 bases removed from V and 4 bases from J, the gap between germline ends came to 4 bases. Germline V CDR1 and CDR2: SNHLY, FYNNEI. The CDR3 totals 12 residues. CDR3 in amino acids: CASSDGYNEQFF. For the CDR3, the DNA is TGTGCCAGCAGTGACGGTTACAATGAGCAGTTCTTC.

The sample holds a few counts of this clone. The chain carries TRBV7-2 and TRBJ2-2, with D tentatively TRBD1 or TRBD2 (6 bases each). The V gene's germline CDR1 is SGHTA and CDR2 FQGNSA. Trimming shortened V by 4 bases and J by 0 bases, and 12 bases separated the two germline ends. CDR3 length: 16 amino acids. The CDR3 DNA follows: TGTGCCAGCAGCTCCTTAGGGGGGACGAACACCGGGGAGCTGTTTTTT. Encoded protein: CASSSLGGTNTGELFF.

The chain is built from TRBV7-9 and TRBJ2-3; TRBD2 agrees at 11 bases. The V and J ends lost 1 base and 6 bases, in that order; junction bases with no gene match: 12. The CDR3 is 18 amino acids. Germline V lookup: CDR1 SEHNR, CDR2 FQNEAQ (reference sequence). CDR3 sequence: CASSLVSLAGGPFDTQYF. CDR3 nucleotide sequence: TGTGCCAGCAGCTTAGTAAGCCTAGCGGGGGGCCCCTTTGATACGCAGTATTTT.

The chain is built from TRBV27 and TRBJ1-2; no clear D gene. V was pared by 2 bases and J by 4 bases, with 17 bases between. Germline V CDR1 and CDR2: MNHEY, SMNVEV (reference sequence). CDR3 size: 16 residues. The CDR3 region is CASSLNGFAGIYGYTF. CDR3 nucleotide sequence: TGTGCCAGCAGTTTAAACGGTTTCGCGGGGATCTATGGCTACACCTTC.

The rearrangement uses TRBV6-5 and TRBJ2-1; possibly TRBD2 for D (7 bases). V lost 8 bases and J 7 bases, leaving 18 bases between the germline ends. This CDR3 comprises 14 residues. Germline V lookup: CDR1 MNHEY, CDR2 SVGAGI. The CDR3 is CASPFGGGRNEQFF. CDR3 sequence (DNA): TGTGCCAGCCCGTTTGGGGGGGGCCGGAATGAGCAGTTCTTC.